Given below is one TCR beta chain in context. These data are taken from a study of CD8 T cells in Susac syndrome. The authors reverse transcribed roughly 0.5 to 1 ug RNA with random hexamers. TCRdb reprocessed the immunoSEQ multiplex PCR reads with MiXCR, giving one entry per CDR3 protein. The profile shows approximately 220,000 distinct CDR3 sequences, roughly nine tenths of them singletons. The CDR3 is 14 amino acids. From germline, CDR1 is SGHDT and CDR2 YYEEEE. Between the trimmed V and J ends, which lost 4 bases and 5 bases, there was a span of 15 bases. The multiple sclerosis control group was made up of treatment-naive patients with stable or active relapsing-remitting disease. Negative magnetic isolation gave CD8+ and CD4+ cells; FACS enriched CD8+ TEMRA.

Source material: CD8+ T cells from PBMCs. This receptor was identified in a human donor with multiple sclerosis. This chain uses TRBV5-6 with TRBJ2-5, with unresolved D. This CDR3 reads CASSQVWGKETQYF. The CDR3 DNA follows: TGTGCCAGCAGCCAGGTATGGGGTAAGGAGACCCAGTACTTC.